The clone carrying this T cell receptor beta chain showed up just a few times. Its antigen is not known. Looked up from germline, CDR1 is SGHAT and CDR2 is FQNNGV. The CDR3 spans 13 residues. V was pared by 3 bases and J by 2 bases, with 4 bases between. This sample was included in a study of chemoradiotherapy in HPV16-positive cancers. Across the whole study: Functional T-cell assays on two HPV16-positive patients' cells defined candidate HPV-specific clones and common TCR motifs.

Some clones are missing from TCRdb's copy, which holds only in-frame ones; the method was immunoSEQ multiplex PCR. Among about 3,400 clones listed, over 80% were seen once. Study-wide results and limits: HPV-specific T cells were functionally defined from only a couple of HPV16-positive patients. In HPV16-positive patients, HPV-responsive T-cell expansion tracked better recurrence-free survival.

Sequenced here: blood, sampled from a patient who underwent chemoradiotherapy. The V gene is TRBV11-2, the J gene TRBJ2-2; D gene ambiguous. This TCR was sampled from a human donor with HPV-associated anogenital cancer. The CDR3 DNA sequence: TGTGCCAGCAGCTTTACAAACACCGGGGAGCTGTTTTTT. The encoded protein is CASSFTNTGELFF.